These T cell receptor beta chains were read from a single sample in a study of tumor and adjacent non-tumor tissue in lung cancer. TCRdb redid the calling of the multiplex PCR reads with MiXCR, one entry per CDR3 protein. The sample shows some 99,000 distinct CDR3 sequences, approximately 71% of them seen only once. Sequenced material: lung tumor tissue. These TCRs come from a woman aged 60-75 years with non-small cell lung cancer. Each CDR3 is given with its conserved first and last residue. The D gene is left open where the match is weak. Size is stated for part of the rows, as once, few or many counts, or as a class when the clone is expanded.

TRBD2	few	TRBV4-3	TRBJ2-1	TGCGCCAGCAGTACGACGAAACTAGCGGGGGACTACAATGAGCAGTCCTTC	CASSTTKLAGDYNEQSF
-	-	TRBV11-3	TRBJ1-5	TGTGCCAGCAGCAGAGGCAGGGGTCAGCCCCAGCATTTT	CASSRGRGQPQHF
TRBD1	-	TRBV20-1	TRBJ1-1	TGCAATGCTAGAGTGAGGACAGGGGTGGACACTGAACCTTTCTTT	CNARVRTGVDTEPFF
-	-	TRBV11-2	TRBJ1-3	TGTGCCAGCAGCTTGGGGGGGAACACCATATATTTT	CASSLGGNTIYF
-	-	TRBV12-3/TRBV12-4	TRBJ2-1	TGTACCAGCAGCCCCCCCACAGTTAGGAGCAATGAGCAGTTCTTC	CTSSPPTVRSNEQFF
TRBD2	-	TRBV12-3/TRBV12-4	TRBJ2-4	TGTGCCAGCAGTGCTAGCGGGAGAAACAATCAATACTTC	CASSASGRNNQYF
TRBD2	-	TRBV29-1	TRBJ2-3	TGCAGCGTTGAGGGTTCTGGCGGGAGTACAGATACGCAGTATTTT	CSVEGSGGSTDTQYF
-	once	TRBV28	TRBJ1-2	TGTGCCAGCAGTCCACCCATTGGCGTTCTCTATGGCTGCACCTTC	CASSPPIGVLYGCTF
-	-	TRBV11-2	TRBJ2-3	TGTACCCGCAGCGCCACCGGGACGGCCACAGATATGCAGAATTTT	CTRSATGTATDMQNF
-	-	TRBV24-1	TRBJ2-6	TGTGCCACCGGTGATTTACAGGGCTCTGGGGCCAACGTCCTGACTTTC	CATGDLQGSGANVLTF
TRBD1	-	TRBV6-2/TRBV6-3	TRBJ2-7	TGTGCCAGCAGTGACGGGACAGGGGAAGTATCCCATGAGCAGTACTTC	CASSDGTGEVSHEQYF
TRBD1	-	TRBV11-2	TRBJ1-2	TGTGCCAGCAGGTTAGTACGGGACAGCCCGCATGGTTACATCTTC	CASRLVRDSPHGYIF
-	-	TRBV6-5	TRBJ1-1	TGTGCTACCAGTTACTCGCCTCTGACGGGGAGGTCTTTCTTT	CATSYSPLTGRSFF
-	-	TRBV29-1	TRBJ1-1	TGCATCGTCTTGCGAGAGGGGAACACTGAAGCTTTCTTT	CIVLREGNTEAFF
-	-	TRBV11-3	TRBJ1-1	TGTACCAGCAGTAGGAATTTGGATACCGCCGAAGATTTCTTT	CTSSRNLDTAEDFF